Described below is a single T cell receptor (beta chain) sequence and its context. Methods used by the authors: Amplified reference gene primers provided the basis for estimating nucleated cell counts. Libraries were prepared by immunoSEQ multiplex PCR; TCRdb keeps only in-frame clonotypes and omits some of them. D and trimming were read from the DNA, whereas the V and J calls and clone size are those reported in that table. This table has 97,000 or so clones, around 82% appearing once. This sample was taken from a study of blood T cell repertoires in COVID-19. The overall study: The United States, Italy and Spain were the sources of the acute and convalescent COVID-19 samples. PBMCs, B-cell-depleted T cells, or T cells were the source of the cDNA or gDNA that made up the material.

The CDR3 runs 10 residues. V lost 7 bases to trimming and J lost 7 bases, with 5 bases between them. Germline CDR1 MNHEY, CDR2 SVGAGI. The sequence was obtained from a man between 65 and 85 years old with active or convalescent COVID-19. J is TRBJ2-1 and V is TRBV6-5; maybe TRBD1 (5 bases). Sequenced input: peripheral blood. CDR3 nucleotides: TGTGCCAGCAAGGGGAATGAGCAGTTCTTC. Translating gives CASKGNEQFF.